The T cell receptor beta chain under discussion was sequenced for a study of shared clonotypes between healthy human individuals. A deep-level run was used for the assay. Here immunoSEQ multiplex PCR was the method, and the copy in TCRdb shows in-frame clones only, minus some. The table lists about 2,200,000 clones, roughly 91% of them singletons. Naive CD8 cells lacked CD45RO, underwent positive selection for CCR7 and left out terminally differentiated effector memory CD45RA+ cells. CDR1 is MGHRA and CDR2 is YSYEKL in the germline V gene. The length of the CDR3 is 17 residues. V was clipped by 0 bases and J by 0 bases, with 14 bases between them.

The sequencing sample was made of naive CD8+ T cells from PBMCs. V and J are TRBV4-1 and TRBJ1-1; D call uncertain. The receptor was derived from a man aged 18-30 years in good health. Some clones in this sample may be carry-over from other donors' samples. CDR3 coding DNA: TGCGCCAGCAGCCAAGATCCGGGAAGAATCATGAACACTGAAGCTTTCTTT. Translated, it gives CASSQDPGRIMNTEAFF.